The subject of this entry is one TCR beta chain. Its antigen is unknown. Template material for TCR beta VDJ and CDR3 profiling consisted of genomic DNA. TCRdb re-called the reads through MiXCR, storing one row per CDR3 protein. This table holds some 150,000 distinct CDR3 sequences, 60% to 80% found once. Trimming cost V 2 bases and J 0 bases, with 8 bases left between them. The CDR3 runs 15 residues. The germline V gene has CDR1 SNHLY and CDR2 FYNNEI. This entry is derived from a study of CD8+CD57+ T cells in acquired aplastic anemia. Study in general: Sorted CD4+ and CD8+ cells gave an average of roughly 3 ug of DNA.

Overall study findings and caveats: About 29 CD8+ CDR3 sequences occurred in both the patients and the controls.

It was patients with CD8+CD57+ cell expansion by flow cytometry who were chosen for sequencing. The specimen was sorted CD4+, CD8+, or CD8+CD57+ T cells (not recorded which) from PBMCs. The TCR sequence derives from a human donor with aplastic anemia. The chain recombines TRBV2 with TRBJ1-3; no clear D. The CDR3 DNA follows: TGTGCCAGCAGTGAATTGGTTGTCTCTGGAAACACCATATATTTT. Translation gives CASSELVVSGNTIYF.